Shown below are 26 T cell receptor beta chains from a single sample sequenced in a study. MiXCR, run by TCRdb on the 5' RACE reads, gives a single entry per CDR3 protein. Of approximately 57,000 distinct CDR3 sequences listed, about 20% are singletons. Cells sorted as Tregs were CD4+, CD25+ and CD127-/low. The specimen sequenced was tumor-infiltrating Tregs sorted from the breast tumor. These receptors all stem from a female donor with breast cancer.

This clonotype was detected a few times. V gene TRBV3-1 combines with J gene TRBJ2-3, with D unresolved. V shed 2 bases and J shed 0 bases, with 15 bases lying between them. The CDR3 sequence is 17 residues long. Germline V lookup: CDR1 LGHDT, CDR2 YNNKEL (reference sequence). The CDR3 DNA is TGTGCCAGCAGCCAAACCCTGGGTACGCTGAGCACAGATACGCAGTATTTT. It codes for CASSQTLGTLSTDTQYF.

With regard to this clonotype: At one end, the junction sequence differs from germline, possibly due to a read error. DNA of the CDR3: TGTGACAGCTCCACAAGTTCTGAGCAGTTCTTC. This encodes CDSSTSSEQFF. The chain uses TRBV11-3 and TRBJ2-1; D gene uncertain. The germline CDR1 and CDR2 sequences are SGHNT and YENEEA. CDR3 length equals 11 residues.

Of note for this clonotype: No conserved phenylalanine or tryptophan is present at the end of the CDR3, so a read error is the likely explanation. V gene TRBV24-1 combines with J gene TRBJ2-3; 7 bases are a match to TRBD1. CDR3 length: 15 amino acids. Germline V lookup: CDR1 KGHDR, CDR2 SFDVKD. Trimming removed 5 bases from V and 2 bases from J; junction bases left unmatched: 6. The CDR3: CATSVRTGVTDTQYL. CDR3 in DNA: TGTGCCACCAGTGTTCGCACAGGGGTCACAGATACGCAGTATCTT.

Concerning this clonotype itself: A much bigger clone sits one base away, suggesting this may be a read error. The gene calls are TRBV5-1 and TRBJ2-7; 8 bases are a match to TRBD2. Germline assignment: CDR1 SGHRS and CDR2 YFSETQ. The CDR3 runs to 14 residues. The CDR3 spells CASTPLAGSCEQYF. CDR3 nucleotide sequence: TGCGCCAGCACCCCCCTAGCGGGTTCCTGCGAGCAGTACTTC.

At least ten counts were recorded for this clonotype. This sequence joins TRBV12-3 or TRBV12-4 and TRBJ2-2; D gene ambiguous. This CDR3 has 14 amino acids. Deletions cut 2 bases from V and 5 bases from J, with 9 bases between. CDR3: CASSLMIGTGELFF. In DNA, the CDR3 is TGTGCCAGCAGTTTAATGATTGGGACCGGGGAGCTGTTTTTT.

Only a few counts were recorded for this clonotype. V gene TRBV2 combines with J gene TRBJ2-7; perhaps TRBD1 as D (6 bases). CDR1 and CDR2 from the germline V gene are SNHLY and FYNNEI. The CDR3 contains 14 residues. V lost 5 bases and J lost 4, with 15 bases in between. The CDR3 DNA follows: TGTGCCAGCAGTCCAGGGGCGGGTCGGTACGAGCAGTACTTC. Translation: CASSPGAGRYEQYF.

This clonotype was found many times. The rearrangement links TRBV5-5 to TRBJ2-3; TRBD1 aligns across 9 bases. This CDR3 has 14 amino acids. Germline V gene data show CDR1 as SGHKS and CDR2 as YYEKEE (reference sequence). V lost 3 bases to trimming and J lost 6 bases; unmatched junction nucleotides: 5. CDR3 DNA: TGTGCCAGCAGCTCCGGGACAGGGACCGATACGCAGTATTTT. The encoded protein is CASSSGTGTDTQYF. The full variable domain, rest sourced from reference TRBV5-5 and TRBJ2-3, is DAGVTQSPTHLIKTRGQQVTLRCSPISGHKSVSWYQQVLGQGPQFIFQYYEKEERGRGNFPDRFSARQFPNYSSELNVNALLLGDSALYLCASSSGTGTDTQYFGPGTRLTVL.

The chain couples TRBV27 to TRBJ2-3, with a weak D call TRBD1 (6 bases). V was shortened by 10 bases and J by 1 base, with 12 bases between the two germline ends. The CDR3 loop spans 13 amino acids. Germline V gives CDR1 MNHEY, CDR2 SMNVEV (reference sequence). The CDR3 is CATRDTGTDTQYF. DNA of the CDR3: TGTGCCACCCGGGACACGGGCACAGATACGCAGTATTTT.

The V gene is TRBV14, the J gene TRBJ1-2; no definite D call. Trimming removed 6 bases from V and 5 bases from J, with 16 bases in between. The CDR3 has 14 residues. From germline, CDR1 is SGHDN and CDR2 FVKESK. The CDR3 coding sequence is TGTGCCAGCAGACCGTCGGCTGTTCCATATGGCTACACCTTC. Its translation is CASRPSAVPYGYTF.

The CDR3 coding sequence is TGTGCCAGCAGTTACAAATTCACTGCCGGGACCGACAATCAGCCCCAGCATTTT. It specifies CASSYKFTAGTDNQPQHF. This sequence joins TRBV6-6 and TRBJ1-5; a possible D gene is TRBD1 (5 bases). The CDR3 covers 18 residues. Germline V CDR1 and CDR2: MNHNY, SVGAGI (reference sequence). The ends were cut back, 2 bases at V and 3 bases at J, with 20 bases in the middle.

This clonotype was seen a handful of times. The chain couples TRBV20-1 to TRBJ1-3, with a weak D call TRBD1 (6 bases). CDR1 and CDR2 from the germline V gene are DFQATT and SNEGSKA (reference sequence). CDR3 length: 15 amino acids. Trimming took off 5 bases at V and 2 bases at J, with 16 bases between the two ends. CDR3 region: CSAHREFRAGNTIYF. The DNA for the CDR3 is TGCAGTGCTCACAGGGAATTTCGGGCTGGAAACACCATATATTTT.

This clonotype has a handful of counts. The chain combines TRBV6-2 or TRBV6-3 with TRBJ1-1, with a tentative D call TRBD1 (6 bases). The CDR3 has 17 amino acids. V dropped 1 base and J dropped 3 bases, with 18 bases sitting between them. Germline V gene sequence: CDR1 MNHEY, CDR2 SVGEGT. CDR3 in DNA: TGTGCCAGCAGTTACTACCGACAGGAATTAGAGGACACTGAAGCTTTCTTT. Translation: CASSYYRQELEDTEAFF.

The chain links TRBV7-9 to TRBJ1-4; D not resolved. Germline V gives CDR1 SEHNR, CDR2 FQNEAQ (reference sequence). The CDR3 loop spans 13 amino acids. The ends were cut back, 3 bases at V and 6 bases at J, with 8 bases in the middle. The CDR3 protein is CASSLGHYEKLFF. The CDR3 nucleotides are TGTGCCAGCAGCTTGGGCCACTATGAAAAACTGTTTTTT.

This clonotype has at least ten counts. The chain couples TRBV20-1 to TRBJ1-6, with 7 bases fitting TRBD1. CDR3 length: 14 amino acids. V dropped 6 bases and J dropped 6; count of bases not matched to a gene: 8. The germline gives CDR1 DFQATT, CDR2 SNEGSKA (reference sequence). CDR3 amino acids: CSALDRLPNSPLHF. The CDR3 region has the DNA TGCAGTGCCCTGGACAGGCTCCCTAATTCACCCCTCCACTTT.

V usage is TRBV20-1 and J usage is TRBJ2-1; 11 positions match TRBD2. This CDR3 has 15 residues. Trimming took 5 bases from V and 4 from J; bases not matched to a gene: 7. Germline V gene sequence: CDR1 DFQATT, CDR2 SNEGSKA (reference sequence). CDR3 region: CSALTGTSGYNEQFF. DNA for the CDR3: TGCAGTGCTTTAACCGGGACTAGCGGATACAATGAGCAGTTCTTC.

This chain connects TRBV30 to TRBJ1-2, with no clear D. The germline CDR1 and CDR2 sequences are GTSNPN and SVGIG (reference sequence). Deletions cut 4 bases from V and 2 bases from J, with 14 bases between. CDR3 size: 14 residues. The CDR3 coding sequence is TGTGCCTGGACCGGTACGACTGGGAACTATGGCTACACCTTC. This codes for CAWTGTTGNYGYTF.

The rearrangement links TRBV12-3 or TRBV12-4 to TRBJ1-1; maybe TRBD1 (6 bases). This CDR3 has 19 residues. V shed 4 bases and J shed 0 bases, with 24 bases lying between them. The CDR3 region is CASSSKLLWGREVNTEAFF. CDR3 coding DNA: TGTGCCAGCAGTTCGAAGCTCCTGTGGGGGCGAGAAGTGAACACTGAAGCTTTCTTT.

The V call is TRBV5-6, the J call TRBJ2-6; no reliable D call. CDR3 length: 16 amino acids. Germline V gene sequence: CDR1 SGHDT, CDR2 YYEEEE. Between the trimmed V and J ends, which lost 0 bases and 0 bases, there was a span of 7 bases. The CDR3 protein is CASSLADPSGANVLTF. The CDR3 DNA sequence: TGTGCCAGCAGCTTGGCAGATCCCTCTGGGGCCAACGTCCTGACTTTC.

A word on this clonotype: One end of the junction is discordant with germline, which a read error may explain. V gene TRBV5-6 combines with J gene TRBJ2-2; D is possibly TRBD1 (6 bases). The CDR3 is 15 amino acids. Germline CDR1 SGHDT, CDR2 YYEEEE. The CDR3: CASSLAGVKTGELVF. CDR3 bases: TGTGCCAGCAGCTTGGCAGGGGTAAAAACCGGGGAGCTGGTTTTT.

The chain employs TRBV20-1 and TRBJ2-7; TRBD2 matches at 14 bases. Germline assignment: CDR1 DFQATT and CDR2 SNEGSKA (reference sequence). J lost 3 bases, V lost 4 bases, and 11 bases had no gene match. The CDR3 extends over 17 amino acids. The CDR3 is CSAKPPGLAGVRYEQYF. In DNA form, the CDR3 reads TGCAGTGCTAAACCTCCGGGACTAGCGGGAGTTCGCTACGAGCAGTACTTC.

This clonotype has only a few counts. The chain joins TRBV5-1 to TRBJ1-6; no firm D call. Germline V gives CDR1 SGHRS, CDR2 YFSETQ. Trimming took 2 bases from V and 8 from J, leaving 11 bases between them. This CDR3 has 14 amino acids. CDR3 protein: CASSFETQDSPLHF. CDR3 DNA sequence: TGCGCCAGCAGCTTCGAGACCCAGGATTCACCCCTCCACTTT.

This clonotype appeared a few times. A much larger clone differs from this one at a single base, so this may be a read error. This chain links TRBV5-1 with TRBJ1-1; no firm D call. Germline CDR1 reads SGHRS; CDR2 reads YFSETQ. CDR3 length: 13 amino acids. Trimming shortened V by 0 bases and J by 6 bases, and 9 bases separated the two germline ends. The CDR3 DNA is TGCGCCAGCAGCTTGGAGTGTACGCCTGAAGCTTTCTTT. This sequence encodes CASSLECTPEAFF.

The chain is built from TRBV20-1 and TRBJ1-6, with 9 nucleotides matching TRBD1. The CDR3 consists of 14 residues. Germline trimming cut 5 bases from V and 11 bases from J; bases unmatched to any gene: 10. Looked up from germline, CDR1 is DFQATT and CDR2 is SNEGSKA (reference sequence). The CDR3 DNA reads as TGCAGTGCTTCCGCCGGGACAGGGTACACACCCCTCCACTTT. This codes for CSASAGTGYTPLHF.

This clonotype was observed a few times. The chain uses TRBV6-5 and TRBJ2-7, with 12 bases identical to TRBD1. CDR3 length equals 16 residues. V dropped 5 bases and J dropped 3; count of bases not matched to a gene: 8. Germline V gene data show CDR1 as MNHEY and CDR2 as SVGAGI. CDR3 DNA: TGTGCCAGCAGTACTCGGGGACAGGGGGCGATCTACGAGCAGTACTTC. The encoded protein is CASSTRGQGAIYEQYF.

This clonotype was found many times. J is TRBJ2-1 and V is TRBV20-1; no firm D call. Between the trimmed V and J ends, which lost 5 bases and 0 bases, there was a span of 11 bases. The CDR3 length is 14 residues. Germline V lookup: CDR1 DFQATT, CDR2 SNEGSKA (reference sequence). The CDR3 bases are TGCAGTGCTCGCACTCCCCCCTCCTACAATGAGCAGTTCTTC. It specifies CSARTPPSYNEQFF.

This chain uses TRBV7-3 with TRBJ1-2, with D possibly TRBD1 on 6 matching bases. The CDR3 contains 15 residues. Germline V gene lookup returns CDR1 SGHTA and CDR2 FQGTGA. V was trimmed by 5 bases and J by 5 bases, leaving 18 bases between them. CDR3 sequence: CASSARTTGFYGYTF. The CDR3 DNA is TGTGCCAGCAGCGCCCGAACGACAGGATTTTATGGCTACACCTTC.